Following are 16 T cell receptor beta chains from one sample sequenced in a study of cytomegalovirus exposure and HLA in healthy donors. Sequencing was performed with immunoSEQ multiplex PCR; in TCRdb, only in-frame clones are kept and a portion is missing. The profile shows about 160,000 clones, 85% of them singletons. Sequencing input: PBMCs. The receptors stem from a man aged 25 to 40 in good health and CMV-seropositive.

The rearrangement uses TRBV11-2 and TRBJ2-1; 12 bases fit TRBD2. Germline CDR1 and CDR2: SGHAT and FQNNGV. Trimming cost V 2 bases and J 6 bases; bases outside gene matches: 11. The CDR3 spans 18 residues. CDR3 DNA sequence: TGTGCCAGCAGCTTACTCCCTAGCGGGGGGGCCGTGGTCAATGAGCAGTTCTTC. Translating it yields CASSLLPSGGAVVNEQFF.

The chain is built from TRBV30 and TRBJ1-5; D uncertain. V was clipped by 0 bases and J by 2 bases, with 8 bases between them. This CDR3 has 14 residues. The germline V gene encodes CDR1 GTSNPN and CDR2 SVGIG (reference sequence). CDR3: CAWSVETGNQPQHF. In DNA form, the CDR3 reads TGTGCCTGGAGTGTAGAAACGGGCAATCAGCCCCAGCATTTT.

This chain uses TRBV7-2 with TRBJ2-3; D possibly corresponds to TRBD2 (7 bases). V was cut by 1 base and J by 3 bases, with 17 bases left in between. The CDR3 spans 17 residues. Germline V gene sequence: CDR1 SGHTA, CDR2 FQGNSA. The CDR3 is CASSLVWTGGGTDTQYF. Written as DNA, the CDR3 is TGTGCCAGCAGCTTAGTCTGGACGGGGGGCGGGACAGATACGCAGTATTTT.

The V and J genes are TRBV7-6 and TRBJ2-7; TRBD1 aligns across 7 bases. This CDR3 is built from 14 residues. J was trimmed by 2 bases and V by 3 bases; bases with no gene match: 4. Germline V gene sequence: CDR1 SGHVS, CDR2 FNYEAQ. DNA of the CDR3: TGTGCCAGCAGCTTGGGACAGACCACCTACGAGCAGTACTTC. Translating it yields CASSLGQTTYEQYF.

This clone was seen only a few times. The chain's CDR3 is CASRIGDVNSPLHF. DNA of the CDR3: TGCGCCAGCAGAATCGGTGATGTTAATTCACCCCTCCACTTT. J is TRBJ1-6 and V is TRBV10-2, with no clear D. Trimming left V 6 bases short and J 6 bases short, with 12 bases between. Per germline, CDR1 WSHSY and CDR2 SAAADI. This CDR3 is 14 amino acids long.

The rearrangement links TRBV6-1 to TRBJ1-1; D not resolved. Germline CDR1 is MNHNS and CDR2 is SASEGT. This CDR3 has 14 residues. The germline V and J ends were trimmed by 0 bases and 6 bases, with 11 bases remaining between them. The CDR3 region is CASSEAEVAAEAFF. The CDR3 DNA sequence: TGTGCCAGCAGTGAAGCTGAAGTGGCAGCTGAAGCTTTCTTT.

This chain links TRBV6-5 with TRBJ2-3; perhaps TRBD2 as D (7 bases). The germline gives CDR1 MNHEY, CDR2 SVGAGI. This CDR3 spans 16 amino acids. V gave up 2 bases and J gave up 1 base, with 13 bases separating them. CDR3 loop: CASSYPLGGRTDTQYF. CDR3 coding DNA: TGTGCCAGCAGTTACCCGTTGGGGGGGCGCACAGATACGCAGTATTTT.

This clone appeared a single time. V is TRBV6-4 and J is TRBJ1-4; 7 nucleotides line up with TRBD1. CDR3 length: 20 residues. Germline CDR1 MRHNA, CDR2 SNTAGT. V was pared by 6 bases and J by 7 bases, with 26 bases of the junction left unmatched. The CDR3, as DNA: TGTGCCAGCAGGGAGGTAAACAGGGGCTCCGTTCCCGACGGGAGTGAAAAACTGTTTTTT. Translating gives CASREVNRGSVPDGSEKLFF.

This chain uses TRBV7-2 with TRBJ2-3; tentative D call: TRBD2 (6 bases). Deletions cut 1 base from V and 1 base from J, with 9 bases between. From germline, CDR1 is SGHTA and CDR2 FQGNSA. The CDR3 is made up of 15 amino acids. CDR3 sequence (DNA): TGTGCCAGCAGCTTAGGGGCTAGCGGCACAGATACGCAGTATTTT. This encodes CASSLGASGTDTQYF.

The chain links TRBV13 to TRBJ2-7; 10 bases fit TRBD2. Trimming cost V 5 bases and J 7 bases; bases outside gene matches: 17. CDR1 and CDR2 (germline): PRHDT, FYEKMQ (reference sequence). This CDR3 contains 17 residues. The chain's CDR3 is CASSPRGLAGVMGEQYF. CDR3 DNA: TGTGCCAGCAGCCCCCGTGGGCTAGCGGGGGTAATGGGGGAGCAGTACTTC.

The gene calls are TRBV19 and TRBJ1-2; unclear D gene. V was trimmed by 5 bases and J by 2 bases, leaving 12 bases between them. The CDR3 runs to 14 residues. CDR1 and CDR2 (germline): LNHDA, SQIVND (reference sequence). The CDR3 loop is CASSLTGFNYGYTF. CDR3 bases: TGTGCCAGTAGTCTCACCGGGTTCAACTATGGCTACACCTTC.

CDR3: CASSSPGQGPSGYTF. The CDR3 DNA follows: TGTGCCAGCAGCTCGCCGGGACAGGGGCCTAGTGGCTACACCTTC. This chain links TRBV7-9 with TRBJ1-2, with 10 bases that match TRBD1. The CDR3 is 15 amino acids. CDR1 and CDR2 from the germline V gene are SEHNR and FQNEAQ (reference sequence). V dropped 4 bases and J dropped 7; count of bases not matched to a gene: 9. The full variable domain, completed using reference TRBV7-9 and TRBJ1-2, is DTGVSQNPRHKITKRGQNVTFRCDPISEHNRLYWYRQTLGQGPEFLTYFQNEAQLEKSRLLSDRFSAERPKGSFSTLEIQRTEQGDSAMYLCASSSPGQGPSGYTFGSGTRLTVV.

Turning to this clone: Other nucleotide sequences in the sample specify the same CDR3. J is TRBJ2-5 and V is TRBV5-4, with D perhaps matching TRBD1 (5 bases). CDR3 length equals 14 residues. Between the trimmed V and J ends, which lost 0 bases and 1 base, there was a span of 7 bases. The germline CDR1 and CDR2 sequences are SGHNT and YYREEE (reference sequence). The DNA of the CDR3 is TGTGCCAGCAGCTTGGGACAGACCCAAGAGACCCAGTACTTC. It encodes CASSLGQTQETQYF.

The V gene is TRBV6-6, the J gene TRBJ2-5; D gene ambiguous. Trimming shortened V by 10 bases and J by 1 base, and 13 bases separated the two germline ends. Germline V lookup: CDR1 MNHNY, CDR2 SVGAGI (reference sequence). This CDR3 region has 13 residues. The CDR3 DNA reads as TGTGCCACCGCCGCTTCTAGCCAAGAGACCCAGTACTTC. Encoded protein: CATAASSQETQYF.

The rearrangement joins TRBV4-3 to TRBJ2-3, with 13 bases matching TRBD2. Unmatched junction bases numbered 4, after V lost 2 bases and J lost 2 bases. The CDR3 is made up of 17 amino acids. Germline CDR1 LGHNA, CDR2 YSLEER. As DNA, the CDR3 is TGCGCCAGCAGCCAAACGACTAGCGGGGGGTACACAGATACGCAGTATTTT. Translated: CASSQTTSGGYTDTQYF.

This clone was detected once. The chain has TRBV6-1 and TRBJ2-7; 11 bases align to TRBD2. This CDR3 has 15 residues. Trimming removed 0 bases from V and 2 bases from J; junction bases left unmatched: 0. Germline CDR1 reads MNHNS; CDR2 reads SASEGT. The DNA for the CDR3 is TGTGCCAGCAGTGAAGCTAGCGGGGGGGCCTACGAGCAGTACTTC. Translating it yields CASSEASGGAYEQYF.